The 29 T cell receptor beta chains listed next were all sequenced from one sample in a study of identical twins. TCRdb ran MiXCR on the 5' RACE reads and lists one entry per CDR3 protein. The sample shows 570,000 or so distinct CDR3 sequences, approximately 9.6% of them seen only once. These data were likewise used in another study, on yellow fever vaccine responses in identical twins.

Sequences were obtained from PBMCs. The receptors originated from a young woman in good health.

This clonotype was observed a few times. The chain couples TRBV3-1 to TRBJ1-1; D unclear. Germline values: CDR1 LGHDT, CDR2 YNNKEL (reference sequence). Trimming left V 3 bases short and J 3 bases short, with 8 bases between. This CDR3 contains 13 residues. The CDR3 DNA sequence: TGTGCCAGCAGCCAGTCCCTCGACACTGAAGCTTTCTTT. This sequence encodes CASSQSLDTEAFF. The variable domain in full, completed from reference TRBV3-1 and TRBJ1-1, reads DTAVSQTPKYLVTQMGNDKSIKCEQNLGHDTMYWYKQDSKKFLKIMFSYNNKELIINETVPNRFSPKSPDKAHLNLHINSLELGDSAVYFCASSQSLDTEAFFGQGTRLTVV.

This clonotype was counted a few times. The chain employs TRBV7-9 and TRBJ2-7, with 8 bases that match TRBD1. Germline V gene sequence: CDR1 SEHNR, CDR2 FQNEAQ (reference sequence). CDR3 length equals 15 residues. The ends lost 0 bases at V and 2 bases at J; junction bases unmatched: 3. In DNA form, the CDR3 reads TGTGCCAGCAGCTTAGCGCCAGGGGGCACCTACGAGCAGTACTTC. It encodes CASSLAPGGTYEQYF.

This clonotype was recorded many times. J is TRBJ2-1 and V is TRBV5-4, with 12 nucleotides matching TRBD2. Per germline, CDR1 SGHNT and CDR2 YYREEE (reference sequence). The CDR3 sequence is 18 residues long. V gave up 0 bases and J gave up 8 bases; unmatched junction bases: 12. The CDR3 protein is CASSLVETSGGSKYEQFF. The DNA for the CDR3 is TGTGCCAGCAGCTTGGTTGAGACTAGCGGGGGTAGTAAGTATGAGCAGTTCTTC.

The chain links TRBV21-1 to TRBJ2-3; no DNA check was done on the table's D call, TRBD2. TRBV21-1 is marked as a pseudogene. CDR3 length: 17 amino acids. The DNA of the CDR3 is TGTGCCAGCAGCCCAGGGTGGACGGCGGGGGGGACAGATACGCAGTATTTT. Translating gives CASSPGWTAGGTDTQYF.

This clonotype showed up just a few times. The rearrangement joins TRBV6-2 or TRBV6-3 to TRBJ2-5; TRBD2 matches at 14 bases. Germline V gene data show CDR1 as MNHEY and CDR2 as SVGEGT. V lost 0 bases and J lost 7; bases outside the gene matches: 10. The CDR3 is 18 amino acids. CDR3 in DNA: TGTGCCAGCAGTTACTCGGGACTAGCGGGGGCCCCCGGGCGGACCCAGTACTTC. Encoded protein: CASSYSGLAGAPGRTQYF.

This clonotype was recorded at least ten times. The chain combines TRBV4-2 with TRBJ1-3; D unresolved. The CDR3 is 13 residues long. Germline V gene sequence: CDR1 LGHNA, CDR2 YNFKEQ. Trimming took 1 base from V and 7 from J, leaving 8 bases between them. The CDR3 coding sequence is TGTGCCAGCAGCCAAGGTTTAGGGAACACCATATATTTT. Translation gives CASSQGLGNTIYF.

This clonotype was recorded at least ten times. V usage is TRBV7-9 and J usage is TRBJ2-1; TRBD2 agrees at 8 bases. Germline V gives CDR1 SEHNR, CDR2 FQNEAQ (reference sequence). V lost 5 bases to trimming and J lost 4 bases; unmatched junction nucleotides: 7. The CDR3 runs 15 residues. The CDR3 reads CASSGAGEGYNEQFF. DNA for the CDR3: TGTGCCAGCAGCGGAGCGGGGGAGGGTTACAATGAGCAGTTCTTC. Full variable domain (remainder filled in from reference TRBV7-9 and TRBJ2-1): DTGVSQNPRHKITKRGQNVTFRCDPISEHNRLYWYRQTLGQGPEFLTYFQNEAQLEKSRLLSDRFSAERPKGSFSTLEIQRTEQGDSAMYLCASSGAGEGYNEQFFGPGTRLTVL.

Only a few counts were recorded for this clonotype. The J gene is TRBJ2-5, the V gene TRBV1; TRBD2 is taken as the D call from the table, unchecked against the DNA. TRBV1 is marked as a pseudogene. The CDR3 is 21 residues long. The CDR3 DNA follows: TGCACCAGCAGCCAAGGTACAACCGGGACTAGCTTCGAAATTGGGGAAGAGACCCAGTACTTC. It codes for CTSSQGTTGTSFEIGEETQYF.

The CDR3 is CASSPYSSGGAGEQFF. The CDR3 DNA reads as TGTGCCAGCAGCCCCTATTCAAGCGGGGGGGCAGGTGAGCAGTTCTTC. V is TRBV9 and J is TRBJ2-1; 10 positions agree with TRBD2. Germline lookup yields CDR1 SGDLS and CDR2 YYNGEE. With 4 bases clipped from V and 9 bases from J, the junction kept 13 bases outside the gene matches. The CDR3 totals 16 residues.

This clonotype was seen a handful of times. The junction departs from germline at one end; a sequencing error may be responsible. The gene calls are TRBV6-1 and TRBJ2-7; the match to TRBD2 covers 11 bases. Germline V gene data show CDR1 as MNHNS and CDR2 as SASEGT. The CDR3 is 14 amino acids. The CDR3 region has the DNA TGTGCCAGCACTGAACTAGCGGGAGTCGGCGAGCAGTACTTC. Translated, it gives CASTELAGVGEQYF.

This clonotype was counted a few times. This chain links TRBV28 with TRBJ2-7, with D possibly TRBD2 on 7 matching bases. Germline V lookup: CDR1 MDHEN, CDR2 SYDVKM. V lost 5 bases and J 7 bases, leaving 21 bases between the germline ends. The CDR3 has 15 amino acids. The DNA for the CDR3 is TGTGCCAGCAGTCGGTTGAGGGGGGGCCTTCGGGAGCAGTACTTC. Amino acids: CASSRLRGGLREQYF. Based on the CDR3 plus reference TRBV28 and TRBJ2-7, the full variable domain is DVKVTQSSRYLVKRTGEKVFLECVQDMDHENMFWYRQDPGLGLRLIYFSYDVKMKEKGDIPEGYSVSREKKERFSLILESASTNQTSMYLCASSRLRGGLREQYFGPGTRLTVT.

This clonotype was found many times. The chain is built from TRBV28 and TRBJ2-7; D is uncertain. This CDR3 has 15 amino acids. With 7 bases removed from V and 3 bases from J, the gap between germline ends came to 19 bases. Germline values: CDR1 MDHEN, CDR2 SYDVKM. The CDR3 loop is CASNVNGREIYEQYF. The CDR3 DNA reads TGTGCCAGCAACGTCAATGGGCGCGAAATCTACGAGCAGTACTTC.

The table lists this clonotype with many counts. This chain links TRBV7-2 with TRBJ2-1; D is unresolved. V was shortened by 1 base and J by 6 bases, with 7 bases between the two germline ends. The CDR3 sequence is 13 residues long. CDR1 is SGHTA, CDR2 FQGNSA, per germline. The CDR3 DNA reads as TGTGCCAGCAGCTTAGGCCCCCTCAATGAGCAGTTCTTC. Translating gives CASSLGPLNEQFF.

This clonotype was seen repeatedly, ten times or more. CDR3: CASSPLGQNQETQYF. The CDR3 coding sequence is TGTGCCAGCAGTCCCCTGGGACAGAACCAAGAGACCCAGTACTTC. The chain is built from TRBV12-3 or TRBV12-4 and TRBJ2-5; 7 nucleotides agree with TRBD1. The junction had 6 bases not matched to a gene; V was cut back by 5 bases and J by 0 bases. This CDR3 has 15 amino acids.

CDR3 protein: CAWILTSGGYNEQFF. The CDR3 nucleotides are TGTGCCTGGATCTTAACTAGCGGGGGCTACAATGAGCAGTTCTTC. V gene TRBV30 combines with J gene TRBJ2-1; 11 bases line up with TRBD2. This CDR3 has 15 residues. Looked up from germline, CDR1 is GTSNPN and CDR2 is SVGIG (reference sequence). After removal of 4 bases from V and 3 bases from J, the junction contained 5 bases not matched to a gene.

V and J are TRBV7-2 and TRBJ2-5; TRBD1 agrees at 7 bases. Germline CDR1 reads SGHTA; CDR2 reads FQGNSA. V trimming: 2 bases; J trimming: 4 bases; junction bases outside the gene matches: 10. This CDR3 region has 16 residues. CDR3 DNA: TGTGCCAGCAGCTTAAGGGGGCAGGGGTCTTTAGAGACCCAGTACTTC. It yields the protein CASSLRGQGSLETQYF. Variable domain in full (rest from reference TRBV7-2 and TRBJ2-5): GAGVSQSPSNKVTEKGKDVELRCDPISGHTALYWYRQSLGQGLEFLIYFQGNSAPDKSGLPSDRFSAERTGGSVSTLTIQRTQQEDSAVYLCASSLRGQGSLETQYFGPGTRLLVL.

In this sample, this clonotype turned up a few times. The rearrangement links TRBV30 to TRBJ2-7, with 11 bases identical to TRBD1. CDR1 is GTSNPN and CDR2 is SVGIG in the germline V gene (reference sequence). The CDR3 extends over 11 amino acids. Trimming took 8 bases from V and 3 from J; bases not matched to a gene: 0. The CDR3 is CAGTGGYEQYF. The CDR3 DNA follows: TGTGCCGGGACAGGGGGCTACGAGCAGTACTTC.

J is TRBJ1-2 and V is TRBV29-1, with a weak D call TRBD1 (5 bases). The CDR3 spans 13 residues. V gave up 1 base and J gave up 8 bases, with 14 bases separating them. Germline V CDR1 and CDR2: SQVTM, ANQGSEA. CDR3 in DNA: TGCAGCGTTGAAGCCATGGGACCGCGGGGCTACACCTTC. Its protein product is CSVEAMGPRGYTF. The full variable domain, rest sourced from reference TRBV29-1 and TRBJ1-2, is SAVISQKPSRDICQRGTSLTIQCQVDSQVTMMFWYRQQPGQSLTLIATANQGSEATYESGFVIDKFPISRPNLTFSTLTVSNMSPEDSSIYLCSVEAMGPRGYTFGSGTRLTVV.

This clonotype has just a few counts. The chain employs TRBV5-8 and TRBJ1-5, with D perhaps matching TRBD1 (6 bases). This CDR3 has 15 amino acids. Germline V gene data show CDR1 as SGHTS and CDR2 as YDEGEE. The V end lost 2 bases, the J end lost 3 bases, and 12 bases lay between the germline ends. The CDR3 region is CASSFSGQPNQPQHF. In DNA, the CDR3 is TGTGCCAGCAGCTTTTCCGGACAGCCCAATCAGCCCCAGCATTTT.

The V gene is TRBV28, the J gene TRBJ2-3; D remains unclear. The CDR3 extends over 14 amino acids. Looked up from germline, CDR1 is MDHEN and CDR2 is SYDVKM. V lost 6 bases to trimming and J lost 5 bases, with 15 bases between them. The CDR3 loop is CASRETWAGDTQYF. CDR3 nucleotide sequence: TGTGCCAGCAGGGAGACATGGGCTGGAGATACGCAGTATTTT.

This clonotype was found many times. This chain links TRBV6-5 with TRBJ2-7; TRBD2 agrees at 14 bases. The CDR3 spans 15 residues. After removal of 4 bases from V and 7 bases from J, the junction contained 6 bases not matched to a gene. The germline CDR1 and CDR2 sequences are MNHEY and SVGAGI. CDR3 nucleotides: TGTGCCAGCAGTTTGGGACTAGCGGGAGCGCGGGAGCAGTACTTC. Protein sequence: CASSLGLAGAREQYF.

This clonotype was detected a few times. The V and J genes are TRBV10-3 and TRBJ2-7; 8 bases fit TRBD2. V lost 3 bases and J lost 12; bases outside the gene matches: 7. The CDR3 extends over 12 amino acids. CDR1 is ENHRY and CDR2 is SYGVKD in the germline V gene. CDR3 coding DNA: TGTGCCATCAGTGACCCCGGGACTAGTATGTACTTC. Encoded protein: CAISDPGTSMYF.

This clonotype occurred many times. The V call is TRBV20-1, the J call TRBJ2-3, with a possible D match to TRBD2 (5 bases). Trimming removed 5 bases at V and 1 base at J, with 16 bases between. The CDR3 spans 15 residues. The germline V gene encodes CDR1 DFQATT and CDR2 SNEGSKA (reference sequence). The CDR3 DNA reads TGCAGTGCTGTCCCCAGAGGGCTTGGCACAGATACGCAGTATTTT. Translated, it gives CSAVPRGLGTDTQYF.

This clonotype was detected a few times. CDR3 sequence reads: CASSLSGTGSGNEQFF. In nucleotides, the CDR3 is TGTGCCAGCTCACTATCCGGGACAGGTAGTGGAAATGAGCAGTTCTTC. The J gene is TRBJ2-1, the V gene TRBV18; TRBD1 aligns across 8 bases. V was pared by 4 bases and J by 7 bases, with 12 bases of the junction left unmatched. Germline V lookup: CDR1 KGHSH, CDR2 LQKENI. This CDR3 comprises 16 residues.

This clonotype was counted only a few times. This sequence joins TRBV10-3 and TRBJ2-1; TRBD2 matches at 9 bases. CDR1 is ENHRY, CDR2 SYGVKD, per germline. This CDR3 region has 15 residues. With V trimmed by 4 bases and J by 9 bases, 10 bases remained unmatched. CDR3 amino acids: CAISGLLAGVVEQFF. The DNA of the CDR3 is TGTGCCATCAGTGGGTTGTTAGCGGGAGTAGTTGAGCAGTTCTTC.

This clonotype showed up just a few times. This chain connects TRBV9 to TRBJ2-1; D possibly matches TRBD1 or TRBD2 (5 bases each). Germline-derived CDR1 and CDR2 are SGDLS and YYNGEE. V was pared by 2 bases and J by 7 bases, with 13 bases between. The CDR3 has 14 residues. The CDR3 is CASSVGDPLNEQFF. CDR3 nucleotide sequence: TGTGCCAGCAGCGTCGGGGACCCCTTAAATGAGCAGTTCTTC.

This clonotype appeared a few times. The chain carries TRBV29-1 and TRBJ2-7; 9 bases agree with TRBD2. Germline V gene data show CDR1 as SQVTM and CDR2 as ANQGSEA. J gave up 3 bases and V 5 bases, and 5 bases lay outside the gene matches. The CDR3 has 13 residues. As DNA, the CDR3 is TGCAGCGTTTTGCTAGCGGGGTTCTACGAGCAGTACTTC. Protein sequence: CSVLLAGFYEQYF.

This clonotype was seen a handful of times. The chain is built from TRBV2 and TRBJ2-7; no firm D call. Germline lookup yields CDR1 SNHLY and CDR2 FYNNEI. There are 11 residues in the CDR3. V gave up 10 bases and J gave up 7 bases, with 14 bases separating them. The CDR3 loop reads CATRTTQEQYF. The CDR3 DNA follows: TGTGCCACACGTACGACACAGGAGCAGTACTTC. Supplemented by reference TRBV2 and TRBJ2-7, the full variable domain reads EPEVTQTPSHQVTQMGQEVILRCVPISNHLYFYWYRQILGQKVEFLVSFYNNEISEKSEIFDDQFSVERPDGSNFTLKIRSTKLEDSAMYFCATRTTQEQYFGPGTRLTVT.

The table lists this clonotype with many counts. This chain joins TRBV29-1 and TRBJ2-1; 11 nucleotides align to TRBD1. This CDR3 is built from 14 residues. The trim removed 3 bases at V and 7 bases at J, leaving 5 bases unmatched. Germline CDR1 is SQVTM and CDR2 is ANQGSEA. The CDR3 sequence is CSVDQGTGGNEQFF. The CDR3, as DNA: TGCAGCGTTGATCAAGGGACAGGGGGGAATGAGCAGTTCTTC.